Below are 8 T cell receptor beta chains sequenced from a single sample in a study of identical twins. From the 5' RACE reads, TCRdb called clonotypes with MiXCR, one entry per CDR3 protein. Found here are roughly 750,000 distinct CDR3 sequences, less than 25% of them singletons; the top ten hold approximately 4.5%. The same sample was also studied in work on T cells expressing NK-cell markers.

Sequenced material: PBMCs. Receptors originate from a woman aged 18-29 years in good health.

The chain recombines TRBV18 with TRBJ2-7; D may correspond to TRBD1 or TRBD2 (5 bases each). CDR3 length: 15 amino acids. Trimming shortened V by 5 bases and J by 3 bases, and 17 bases separated the two germline ends. The germline gives CDR1 KGHSH, CDR2 LQKENI. CDR3 DNA sequence: TGTGCCAGCTCAGGGTACCGGGACCCGAGCTACGAGCAGTACTTC. Its protein product is CASSGYRDPSYEQYF.

The V gene is TRBV20-1, the J gene TRBJ2-6; D uncertain. Germline values: CDR1 DFQATT, CDR2 SNEGSKA (reference sequence). V was clipped by 3 bases and J by 1 base, with 10 bases between them. The CDR3 has 15 amino acids. CDR3 residues: CSASSTGSGANVLTF. The CDR3 region has the DNA TGCAGTGCTAGTTCAACCGGGTCTGGGGCCAACGTCCTGACTTTC.

The chain carries TRBV13 and TRBJ1-2, with D maybe TRBD1 (6 bases). Germline CDR1 PRHDT, CDR2 FYEKMQ (reference sequence). Trimming pared 5 bases from V and 5 bases from J, leaving 15 bases between. The CDR3 loop spans 14 amino acids. The CDR3 DNA is TGTGCCAGCAGCCTCTCCGGGACAAATTATGGCTACACCTTC. Encoded protein: CASSLSGTNYGYTF.

This clonotype was counted between two and nine times. The genes are TRBV20-1 and TRBJ2-4, with 7 bases that match TRBD1. The J segment lost 7 bases and the V segment lost 5 bases, leaving 14 bases of the junction unmatched. Germline V gene sequence: CDR1 DFQATT, CDR2 SNEGSKA (reference sequence). The CDR3 spans 15 residues. The CDR3: CSADSRKGARNIQYF. Here the CDR3 DNA reads TGCAGTGCTGATTCCCGTAAGGGGGCTAGGAACATTCAGTACTTC.

This clonotype was counted a few times. The gene calls are TRBV10-3 and TRBJ1-1; 7 bases fit TRBD1. The J segment lost 4 bases and the V segment lost 5 bases, leaving 10 bases of the junction unmatched. Germline assignment: CDR1 ENHRY and CDR2 SYGVKD. This CDR3 is 15 amino acids long. The CDR3 loop reads CAISNTPGTATEAFF. The CDR3 nucleotides read TGTGCCATCAGTAATACCCCGGGGACAGCCACTGAAGCTTTCTTT.

This rearrangement joins TRBV29-1 to TRBJ2-7, with 16 bases that match TRBD2. The V and J ends lost 6 bases and 9 bases, in that order; junction bases with no gene match: 8. Germline V gene data show CDR1 as SQVTM and CDR2 as ANQGSEA. The CDR3 runs 14 residues. The DNA of the CDR3 is TGCAGCGTGCGGGGACTAGCGGGGGGGCTCCGGCAGTACTTC. Protein sequence: CSVRGLAGGLRQYF.

The chain joins TRBV7-7 to TRBJ2-1; no clear D. Germline loops: CDR1 SSHAT, CDR2 FNYEAQ (reference sequence). The CDR3 sequence is 14 residues long. V lost 5 bases and J 5 bases, leaving 13 bases between the germline ends. In DNA, the CDR3 is TGTGCCAGCAGCCCCCTTCAGTCCAACAATGAGCAGTTCTTC. Its protein is CASSPLQSNNEQFF.

The chain's CDR3 is CASSYGTSGASYNEQFF. The CDR3 nucleotides are TGTGCCAGCAGCTATGGGACTAGCGGGGCCTCCTACAATGAGCAGTTCTTC. The chain links TRBV13 to TRBJ2-1; 13 nucleotides match TRBD2. There are 17 residues in the CDR3. Germline trimming cut 4 bases from V and 0 bases from J; bases unmatched to any gene: 3. CDR1 and CDR2 (germline): PRHDT, FYEKMQ (reference sequence).